One T cell receptor beta chain is described in this entry. This CDR3 region has 14 residues. The V gene lost 5 bases and the J gene lost 6 bases, with 13 bases spanning the gap. Germline loops: CDR1 MNHEY, CDR2 SMNVEV (reference sequence). This specimen belongs to a study of cytomegalovirus exposure and HLA in healthy donors. PCR was performed using 60 Vbeta and 13 Jbeta primers. TCRdb keeps only in-frame clones here, not all; method: immunoSEQ multiplex PCR. The data show over 200,000 clones, with about 78% seen just once and around 4% held by the top ten. Sequenced: PBMCs. The source of this sequence is a male donor in good health and CMV-seronegative. The chain combines TRBV27 with TRBJ2-2; the D gene is possibly TRBD1 (6 bases). CDR3 nucleotides: TGTGCCAGCAGTATCCTTCAGGGGTCCGGGGAGCTGTTTTTT. Translation gives CASSILQGSGELFF.